A single sample gave rise to the 20 T cell receptor beta chains below, sequenced in a study of vaccination and CD4 T cells after COVID-19. No antigen has been identified for these receptors. This sample's treatment: 10-day PBMC culture with coronavirus spike peptide pools or control peptides (ViraFEST assay). Sequencing of the DNA from cultured CD4+ T cells was carried out with the Oncomine TCR Beta short-read assay. In TCRdb, the PCR reads were re-called with MiXCR into one record per CDR3 protein. The repertoire includes about 16,000 distinct CDR3 sequences, around three fifths of them detected once, and around 7.4% sits in the top ten. The sample comprised CD4+ T cells from blood, cultured in vitro. The origin of the receptors is a human donor who had recovered from COVID-19.

The V and J genes are TRBV2 and TRBJ1-3, with D uncertain. CDR1 and CDR2 (germline): SNHLY, FYNNEI. V shed 3 bases and J shed 8 bases, with 14 bases lying between them. The CDR3 sequence is 14 residues long. The CDR3 loop reads CASSDGVRTDTIYF. The DNA of the CDR3 is TGTGCCAGCAGTGACGGGGTTCGTACGGACACCATATATTTT. The full variable domain, rest sourced from reference TRBV2 and TRBJ1-3, is EPEVTQTPSHQVTQMGQEVILRCVPISNHLYFYWYRQILGQKVEFLVSFYNNEISEKSEIFDDQFSVERPDGSNFTLKIRSTKLEDSAMYFCASSDGVRTDTIYFGEGSWLTVV.

The chain uses TRBV20-1 and TRBJ2-7; 7 nucleotides match TRBD1. CDR1 is DFQATT and CDR2 is SNEGSKA in the germline V gene (reference sequence). V trimming: 4 bases; J trimming: 3 bases; junction bases outside the gene matches: 6. The CDR3 extends over 13 amino acids. CDR3: CSANRGANYEQYF. The CDR3 DNA is TGCAGTGCTAACAGGGGTGCTAACTACGAGCAGTACTTC.

This sequence joins TRBV15 and TRBJ2-2, with D possibly matching TRBD1 (5 bases). Trimming took 5 bases from V and 1 from J, leaving 17 bases between them. Per the germline V gene, CDR1 is LNHNV and CDR2 is YYDKDF (reference sequence). The CDR3 contains 17 residues. CDR3 amino acids: CATSPRKRTGNTGELFF. CDR3 DNA: TGTGCCACCAGCCCTCGCAAGCGCACAGGGAACACCGGGGAGCTGTTTTTT.

The chain combines TRBV4-2 with TRBJ2-7; 9 nucleotides agree with TRBD1. Trimming at V came to 0 bases and at J to 7 bases, leaving 16 bases not matched to a gene. CDR1 is LGHNA, CDR2 YNFKEQ, per germline. This CDR3 comprises 18 residues. CDR3 residues: CASSQDHNAGQGTLEQYF. CDR3 bases: TGTGCCAGCAGCCAAGATCATAACGCGGGACAGGGAACGCTGGAGCAGTACTTC.

The genes are TRBV7-2 and TRBJ2-3; D remains unclear. Germline V lookup: CDR1 SGHTA, CDR2 FQGNSA. V was shortened by 2 bases and J by 3 bases, with 3 bases between the two germline ends. The CDR3 is 12 amino acids. The CDR3 is CASSLPTDTQYF. DNA for the CDR3: TGTGCCAGCAGCTTACCAACAGATACGCAGTATTTT.

V gene TRBV20-1 combines with J gene TRBJ2-3, with 8 bases that match TRBD2. The germline V gene has CDR1 DFQATT and CDR2 SNEGSKA (reference sequence). The CDR3 has 15 residues. The V gene end was trimmed by 3 bases and the J gene end by 4 bases; junction bases not matched to a gene: 9. The CDR3 here is CSASGGGGLSDTQYF. Here the CDR3 DNA reads TGCAGTGCTAGTGGAGGCGGGGGGCTCTCAGATACGCAGTATTTT.

This chain links TRBV7-6 with TRBJ1-1, with D perhaps matching TRBD1 (5 bases). Germline V gene sequence: CDR1 SGHVS, CDR2 FNYEAQ. Trimming removed 2 bases from V and 1 base from J, with 11 bases in between. This CDR3 region has 15 residues. CDR3 sequence (DNA): TGTGCCAGCAGCTTACTATTCGGACAGAACACTGAAGCTTTCTTT. Protein: CASSLLFGQNTEAFF.

This clonotype was seen a few times. The rearrangement joins TRBV2 to TRBJ1-1; the D gene is possibly TRBD1 (5 bases). Germline values: CDR1 SNHLY, CDR2 FYNNEI. The V end lost 4 bases, the J end lost 8 bases, and 14 bases lay between the germline ends. This CDR3 has 13 amino acids. The CDR3 loop reads CASSVTGPGEAFF. The CDR3, as DNA: TGTGCCAGCAGTGTTACAGGTCCAGGGGAAGCTTTCTTT.

This rearrangement joins TRBV6-2 or TRBV6-3 to TRBJ2-5, with 8 bases fitting TRBD2. This CDR3 is built from 14 residues. V dropped 6 bases and J dropped 2; count of bases not matched to a gene: 5. The germline V gene encodes CDR1 MNHEY and CDR2 SVGEGT. CDR3 in amino acids: CASSRLATQETQYF. The DNA for the CDR3 is TGTGCCAGCAGCAGACTAGCGACACAAGAGACCCAGTACTTC.

The gene calls are TRBV9 and TRBJ2-1, with a possible D match to TRBD2 (5 bases). The CDR3 sequence is 16 residues long. CDR1 is SGDLS and CDR2 is YYNGEE in the germline V gene. V was pared by 4 bases and J by 5 bases, with 19 bases between. The CDR3 sequence is CASSSSRGGLNNEQFF. The CDR3 nucleotides read TGTGCCAGCAGCTCCAGTCGAGGCGGGCTCAACAATGAGCAGTTCTTC.

The genes are TRBV24-1 and TRBJ2-5; 14 positions match TRBD2. Unmatched junction bases numbered 5, after V lost 2 bases and J lost 4 bases. CDR3 length: 17 residues. Germline CDR1 reads KGHDR; CDR2 reads SFDVKD. The chain's CDR3 is CATSDSGLAGARETQYF. For the CDR3, the DNA is TGTGCCACCAGTGATTCGGGACTAGCGGGAGCTCGAGAGACCCAGTACTTC.

The V call is TRBV7-3, the J call TRBJ1-5; 7 nucleotides agree with TRBD1. This CDR3 region has 13 residues. The V segment lost 9 bases and the J segment 1 base; nucleotides outside the gene matches: 3. The V gene's germline CDR1 is SGHTA and CDR2 FQGTGA. DNA for the CDR3: TGTGCCAGTAGCAGGGGGAGCAATCAGCCCCAGCATTTT. Protein: CASSRGSNQPQHF.

The gene calls are TRBV9 and TRBJ1-1, with 9 bases that match TRBD1. Germline V gene lookup returns CDR1 SGDLS and CDR2 YYNGEE. The CDR3 sequence is 15 residues long. J lost 4 bases, V lost 3 bases, and 7 bases had no gene match. For the CDR3, the DNA is TGTGCCAGCAGCGCCGTAGTGGGACAGGGCACTGAAGCTTTCTTT. Its protein product is CASSAVVGQGTEAFF. Combining the CDR3 with reference TRBV9 and TRBJ1-1 gives the whole variable domain DSGVTQTPKHLITATGQRVTLRCSPRSGDLSVYWYQQSLDQGLQFLIQYYNGEERAKGNILERFSAQQFPDLHSELNLSSLELGDSALYFCASSAVVGQGTEAFFGQGTRLTVV.

The CDR3 region is CATSDFSVEGTQYF. As DNA, the CDR3 is TGTGCCACCAGTGATTTTTCCGTGGAGGGGACCCAGTACTTC. This chain connects TRBV24-1 to TRBJ2-5; D might be TRBD2 (6 bases). Germline assignment: CDR1 KGHDR and CDR2 SFDVKD. The V end was cut by 1 base, the J end by 7 bases, with 12 bases between. The CDR3 has 14 amino acids.

CDR3 DNA sequence: TGTGCCAGCAGTTTATCGACAGACTACGAGCAGTACTTC. Its protein is CASSLSTDYEQYF. The rearrangement joins TRBV6-5 to TRBJ2-7; D is possibly TRBD1 (5 bases). The CDR3 spans 13 residues. Germline lookup yields CDR1 MNHEY and CDR2 SVGAGI. Trimming pared 4 bases from V and 3 bases from J, leaving 10 bases between.

V is TRBV15 and J is TRBJ1-1; 11 bases map to TRBD1. The CDR3 covers 16 residues. Germline CDR1 LNHNV, CDR2 YYDKDF (reference sequence). V shed 1 base and J 4 bases; nucleotides not matched to a gene: 5. CDR3 in DNA: TGTGCCACCAGCAGAGCCCTGGGACAGGGGGTCACTGAAGCTTTCTTT. Protein product: CATSRALGQGVTEAFF.

This clonotype showed up just once. The CDR3 region is CSAERMTSGLYEQYF. CDR3 bases: TGCAGTGCTGAACGGATGACTAGCGGACTTTACGAGCAGTACTTC. The chain uses TRBV20-1 and TRBJ2-7; 9 bases align to TRBD2. V trimming: 5 bases; J trimming: 4 bases; junction bases outside the gene matches: 12. The length of the CDR3 is 15 residues. From germline, CDR1 is DFQATT and CDR2 SNEGSKA (reference sequence).

This sequence joins TRBV7-8 and TRBJ2-1; TRBD2 matches at 7 bases. Germline CDR1 reads SGHVS; CDR2 reads FQNEAQ. The CDR3 extends over 16 amino acids. V was pared by 5 bases and J by 8 bases, with 15 bases of the junction left unmatched. The CDR3 bases are TGTGCCAGCAGCAACCAGCGACTAGCCTCCCACCATGAGCAGTTCTTC. Translated, it gives CASSNQRLASHHEQFF.

The chain carries TRBV10-3 and TRBJ1-1, with a possible D match to TRBD1 (6 bases). CDR3 length equals 15 residues. In germline, CDR1 is ENHRY, CDR2 SYGVKD. The V end was cut by 6 bases, the J end by 1 base, with 15 bases between. The CDR3 region is CAISPPGTQNTEAFF. The CDR3 nucleotides read TGTGCCATCAGCCCCCCAGGGACACAGAACACTGAAGCTTTCTTT.

This clonotype was observed once. The J gene is TRBJ2-7, the V gene TRBV23-1; D remains ambiguous. TRBV23-1 is annotated as an ORF whose role is uncertain. The CDR3 length is 11 residues. The V gene lost 0 bases and the J gene lost 7 bases, with 4 bases spanning the gap. The CDR3 DNA sequence: TGCGCCAGCAGTCAATCTGCGGAGCAGTACTTC. It encodes CASSQSAEQYF.